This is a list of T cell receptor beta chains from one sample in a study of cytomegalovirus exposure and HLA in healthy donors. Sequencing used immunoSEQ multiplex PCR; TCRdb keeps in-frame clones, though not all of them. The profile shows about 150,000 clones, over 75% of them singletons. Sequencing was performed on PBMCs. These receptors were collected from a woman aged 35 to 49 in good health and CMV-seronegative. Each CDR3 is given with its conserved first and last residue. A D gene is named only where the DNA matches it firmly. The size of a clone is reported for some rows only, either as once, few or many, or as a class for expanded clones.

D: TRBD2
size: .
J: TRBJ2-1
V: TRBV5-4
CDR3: CASSPAGLAVNEQFF
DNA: TGTGCCAGCAGCCCCGCGGGACTAGCGGTTAATGAGCAGTTCTTC

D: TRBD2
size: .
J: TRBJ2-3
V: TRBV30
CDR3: CAWSALAGRTDTQYF
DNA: TGTGCCTGGAGTGCCCTAGCGGGAAGGACCGATACGCAGTATTTT

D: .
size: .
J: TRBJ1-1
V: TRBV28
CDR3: CASSPSWPEAFF
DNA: TGTGCCAGCAGTCCCTCCTGGCCTGAAGCTTTCTTT

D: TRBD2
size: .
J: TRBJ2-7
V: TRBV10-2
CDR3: CASTTAGLADYEQYF
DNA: TGCGCCAGCACCACTGCGGGACTAGCGGACTACGAGCAGTACTTC

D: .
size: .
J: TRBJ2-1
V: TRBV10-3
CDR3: CAISRRDGLDNEQFF
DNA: TGTGCCATCAGCAGGCGGGACGGATTAGACAATGAGCAGTTCTTC

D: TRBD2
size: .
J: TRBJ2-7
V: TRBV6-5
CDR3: CASRSSGRGLEQYF
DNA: TGTGCCAGCAGGTCTAGCGGGAGGGGGCTCGAGCAGTACTTC

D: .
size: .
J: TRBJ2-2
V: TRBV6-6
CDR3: CASGGHSPTGELFF
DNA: TGTGCCAGCGGGGGACACTCGCCCACCGGGGAGCTGTTTTTT

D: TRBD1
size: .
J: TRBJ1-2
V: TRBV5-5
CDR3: CASSFPQGAPF
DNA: TGTGCCAGCAGCTTCCCCCAGGGGGCCCCCTTC

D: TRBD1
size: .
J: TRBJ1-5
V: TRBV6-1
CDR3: CASSEGQGGQPQHF
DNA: TGTGCCAGCAGTGAGGGACAGGGGGGGCAGCCCCAGCATTTT

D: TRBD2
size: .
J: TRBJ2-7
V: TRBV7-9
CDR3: CASSPTAGYGSYEQYF
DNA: TGTGCCAGCAGCCCGACAGCGGGATACGGGTCCTACGAGCAGTACTTC

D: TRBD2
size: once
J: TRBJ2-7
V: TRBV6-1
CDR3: CASSEGLAGNTYEQYF
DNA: TGTGCCAGCAGTGAAGGACTAGCGGGAAATACCTACGAGCAGTACTTC

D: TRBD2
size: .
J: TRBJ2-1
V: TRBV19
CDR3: CASSPGVAGYNEQFF
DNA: TGTGCCAGTAGCCCCGGGGTAGCGGGGTACAATGAGCAGTTCTTC

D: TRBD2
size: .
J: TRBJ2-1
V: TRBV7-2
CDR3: CASSLTSAGANNEQFF
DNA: TGTGCCAGCAGCTTAACCTCGGCGGGAGCGAACAATGAGCAGTTCTTC

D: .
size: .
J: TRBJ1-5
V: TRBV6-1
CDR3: CASSEGVAGDQPQHF
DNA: TGTGCCAGCAGTGAAGGAGTAGCTGGCGATCAGCCCCAGCATTTT

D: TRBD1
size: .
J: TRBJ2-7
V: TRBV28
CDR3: CASSFGTEYEQYF
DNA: TGTGCCAGCAGTTTCGGGACAGAGTACGAGCAGTACTTC

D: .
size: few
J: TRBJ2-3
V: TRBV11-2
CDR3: CASSLLPGALADTQYF
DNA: TGTGCCAGCAGCTTATTGCCAGGGGCTTTGGCAGATACGCAGTATTTT

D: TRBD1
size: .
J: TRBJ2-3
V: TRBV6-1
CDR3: CASSEGTGGSDTQYF
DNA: TGTGCCAGCAGTGAAGGGACAGGGGGGTCGGATACGCAGTATTTT

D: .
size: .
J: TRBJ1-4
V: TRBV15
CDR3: CATSARPLARVSYEKLFF
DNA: TGTGCCACCAGCGCCCGCCCCCTCGCCAGGGTATCTTATGAAAAACTGTTTTTT

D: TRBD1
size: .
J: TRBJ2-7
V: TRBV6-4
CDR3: CASSDGDRGPYEQYF
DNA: TGTGCCAGCAGTGACGGGGACAGGGGGCCCTACGAGCAGTACTTC

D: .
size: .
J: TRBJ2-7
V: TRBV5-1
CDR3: CASSSSRDIYEQYF
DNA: TGCGCCAGCAGCTCGTCCCGGGACATCTACGAGCAGTACTTC

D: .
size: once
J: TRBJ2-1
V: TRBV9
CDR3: CASKADPSYNEQFF
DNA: TGTGCCAGCAAAGCGGACCCATCCTACAATGAGCAGTTCTTC

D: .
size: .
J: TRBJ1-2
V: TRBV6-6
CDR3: CASSYSANYGYTF
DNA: TGTGCCAGCAGTTACTCCGCTAACTATGGCTACACCTTC

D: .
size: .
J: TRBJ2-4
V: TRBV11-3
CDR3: CASSFGQKNIQYF
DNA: TGTGCCAGCAGCTTTGGACAGAAGAACATTCAGTACTTC

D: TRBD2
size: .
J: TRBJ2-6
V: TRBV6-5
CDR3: CASSPSGLTNVLTF
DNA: TGTGCCAGCAGTCCCTCGGGACTAACCAACGTCCTGACTTTC

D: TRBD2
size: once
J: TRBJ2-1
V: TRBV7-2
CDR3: CASSLAGLAGGNEQFF
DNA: TGTGCCAGCAGCTTAGCCGGACTAGCGGGGGGGAATGAGCAGTTCTTC

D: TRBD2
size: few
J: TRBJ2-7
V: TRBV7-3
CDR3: CASSLGGLESEQYF
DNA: TGTGCCAGCAGCTTAGGGGGACTAGAGAGCGAGCAGTACTTC

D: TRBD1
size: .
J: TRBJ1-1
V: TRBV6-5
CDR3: CAAHRQGEEAFF
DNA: TGTGCCGCCCACCGACAGGGGGAAGAAGCTTTCTTT

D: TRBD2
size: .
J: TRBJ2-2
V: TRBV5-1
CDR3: CASSVTLAGGYTGELFF
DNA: TGCGCCAGCAGCGTAACCCTAGCGGGGGGGTACACCGGGGAGCTGTTTTTT

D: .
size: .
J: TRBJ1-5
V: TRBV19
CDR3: CASSIRQGQPQHF
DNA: TGTGCCAGTAGTATAAGGCAGGGCCAGCCCCAGCATTTT

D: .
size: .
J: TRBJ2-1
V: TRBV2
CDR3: CASQAGKGYNEQFF
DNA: TGTGCCAGCCAGGCAGGGAAGGGCTACAATGAGCAGTTCTTC

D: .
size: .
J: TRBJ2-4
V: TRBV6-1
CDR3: CASSESAKNIQYF
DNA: TGTGCCAGCAGTGAAAGCGCAAAAAACATTCAGTACTTC

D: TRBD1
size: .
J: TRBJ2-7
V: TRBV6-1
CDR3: CASSLRDRSTEQYF
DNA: TGTGCCAGCAGTTTACGGGACAGGAGCACCGAGCAGTACTTC

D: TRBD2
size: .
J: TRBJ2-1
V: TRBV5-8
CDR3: CASSSGGNEQFF
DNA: TGTGCCAGCAGCTCGGGGGGGAATGAGCAGTTCTTC

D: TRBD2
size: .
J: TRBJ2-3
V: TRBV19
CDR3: CASSIGGRGYTDTQYF
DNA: TGTGCCAGTAGTATCGGAGGGAGGGGTTACACAGATACGCAGTATTTT

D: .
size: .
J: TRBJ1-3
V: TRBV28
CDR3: CAGRTVSGNTIYF
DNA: TGTGCCGGAAGGACAGTCTCTGGAAACACCATATATTTT

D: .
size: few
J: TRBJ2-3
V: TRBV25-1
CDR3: CASSGPRGRTDTQYF
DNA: TGTGCCAGCAGTGGACCTCGGGGGAGAACAGATACGCAGTATTTT